The T cell receptor (beta chain) described here comes from a study of cytomegalovirus exposure and HLA in healthy donors. Across the whole study: The early release's HLA-typed donors yielded roughly 85 million unique TCRs.

It was with 60 Vbeta and 13 Jbeta primers that the PCR ran. TCRdb's copy holds only in-frame clones and misses some; the assay was immunoSEQ multiplex PCR. The table has under 200,000 clones, 75% to 80% seen once. The CDR3 has 14 amino acids. V was shortened by 0 bases and J by 6 bases, with 10 bases between the two germline ends. Germline CDR1 LGHNA, CDR2 YSLEER. Sample: PBMCs. This chain connects TRBV4-3 to TRBJ2-3; D might be TRBD2 (5 bases). The receptor's source is a man between 50 and 59 years old in good health and CMV-seropositive. The CDR3 nucleotides read TGCGCCAGCAGCCAAGAAAGTGGCGGGGATACGCAGTATTTT. Translating it yields CASSQESGGDTQYF.